This T cell receptor beta chain was identified during a study of blood T cell repertoires in COVID-19. As for the study in general: Researchers got acute and convalescent COVID-19 samples from the United States, Italy and Spain. PBMCs, B-cell-depleted T cells, or T cells provided the cDNA or gDNA that made up the material.

CDR1 and CDR2 (germline): SEHNR, FQNEAQ (reference sequence). CDR3 length: 15 residues. Trimming took 3 bases from V and 0 from J, leaving 11 bases between them. Per the original data handling: Nucleated cell number was recorded as an estimate derived from reference gene primer amplification. Measured with immunoSEQ multiplex PCR; TCRdb has only the in-frame clones, and not every one. V and J calls and clone size come straight from that table; D and trimming were deduced from the DNA. In the table there are roughly 75,000 clones, roughly 80% of which are singletons. Sequencing input: peripheral blood. This sequence joins TRBV7-9 and TRBJ1-2; D uncertain. This TCR derives from a woman in her sixties or seventies with acute or convalescent COVID-19. The DNA for the CDR3 is TGTGCCAGCAGCTTCGGGGAGTTAGCTAACTATGGCTACACCTTC. It specifies CASSFGELANYGYTF.